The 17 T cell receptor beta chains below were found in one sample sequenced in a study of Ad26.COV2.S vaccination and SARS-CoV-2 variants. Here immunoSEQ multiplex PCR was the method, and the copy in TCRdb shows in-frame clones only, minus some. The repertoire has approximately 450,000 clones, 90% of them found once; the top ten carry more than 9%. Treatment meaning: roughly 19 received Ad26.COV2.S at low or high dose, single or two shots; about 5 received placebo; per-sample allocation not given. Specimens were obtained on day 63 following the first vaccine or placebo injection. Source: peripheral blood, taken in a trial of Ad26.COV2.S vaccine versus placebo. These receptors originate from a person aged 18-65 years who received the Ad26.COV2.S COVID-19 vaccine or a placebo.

CDR3 DNA sequence: TGTGCCAGCAGCATTCAGGTGGGCTCCGGTTACGAGCAGTACTTC. Encoded protein: CASSIQVGSGYEQYF. The V and J genes are TRBV5-4 and TRBJ2-7, with D hard to call. V dropped 4 bases and J dropped 4 bases, with 18 bases sitting between them. The CDR3 totals 15 residues. Per the germline V gene, CDR1 is SGHNT and CDR2 is YYREEE (reference sequence).

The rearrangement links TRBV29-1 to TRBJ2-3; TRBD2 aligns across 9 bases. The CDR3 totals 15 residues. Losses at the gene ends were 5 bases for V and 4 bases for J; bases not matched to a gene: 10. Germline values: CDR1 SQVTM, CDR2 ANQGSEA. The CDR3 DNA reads TGCAGCGTTCTACAGGGACTAGCTCGTCCAGATACGCAGTATTTT. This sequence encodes CSVLQGLARPDTQYF.

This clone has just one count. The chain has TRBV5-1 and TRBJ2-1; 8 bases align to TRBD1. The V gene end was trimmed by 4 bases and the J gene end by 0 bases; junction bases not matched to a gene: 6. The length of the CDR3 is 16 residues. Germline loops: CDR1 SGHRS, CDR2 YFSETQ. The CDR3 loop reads CASSIDRGGSYNEQFF. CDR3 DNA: TGCGCCAGCAGCATAGACAGGGGTGGCTCCTACAATGAGCAGTTCTTC.

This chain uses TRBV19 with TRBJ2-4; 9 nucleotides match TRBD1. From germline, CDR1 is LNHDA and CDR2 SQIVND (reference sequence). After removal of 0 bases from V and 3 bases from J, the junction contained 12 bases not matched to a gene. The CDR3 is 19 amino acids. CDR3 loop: CASSIDRDREAGDKNIQYF. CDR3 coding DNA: TGTGCCAGTAGTATAGATCGGGACAGGGAAGCCGGAGACAAAAACATTCAGTACTTC.

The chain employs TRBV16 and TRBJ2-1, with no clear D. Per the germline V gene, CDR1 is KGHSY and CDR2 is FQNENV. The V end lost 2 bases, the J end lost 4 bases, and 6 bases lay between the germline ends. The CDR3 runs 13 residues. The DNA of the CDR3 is TGTGCCAGCAGCCAAGGCGGTTACAATGAGCAGTTCTTC. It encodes CASSQGGYNEQFF.

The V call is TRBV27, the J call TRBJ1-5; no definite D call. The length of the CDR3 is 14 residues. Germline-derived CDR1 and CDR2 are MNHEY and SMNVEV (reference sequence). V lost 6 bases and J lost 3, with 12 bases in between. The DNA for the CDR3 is TGTGCCAGCAGCTCTCGACGGATCAATCAGCCCCAGCATTTT. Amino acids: CASSSRRINQPQHF.

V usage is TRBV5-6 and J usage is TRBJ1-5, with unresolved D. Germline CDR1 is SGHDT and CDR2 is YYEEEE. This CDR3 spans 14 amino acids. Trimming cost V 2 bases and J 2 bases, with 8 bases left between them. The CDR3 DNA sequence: TGTGCCAGCAGCTTTTTCGGAGGCAATCAGCCCCAGCATTTT. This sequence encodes CASSFFGGNQPQHF. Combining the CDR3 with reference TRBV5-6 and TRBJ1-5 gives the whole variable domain DAGVTQSPTHLIKTRGQQVTLRCSPKSGHDTVSWYQQALGQGPQFIFQYYEEEERQRGNFPDRFSGHQFPNYSSELNVNALLLGDSALYLCASSFFGGNQPQHFGDGTRLSIL.

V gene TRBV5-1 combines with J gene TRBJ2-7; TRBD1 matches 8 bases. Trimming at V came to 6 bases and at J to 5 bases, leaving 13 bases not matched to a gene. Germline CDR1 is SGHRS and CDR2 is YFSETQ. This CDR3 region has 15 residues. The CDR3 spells CASTPVGQGYDEQYF. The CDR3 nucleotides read TGCGCCAGCACCCCGGTTGGACAGGGTTACGACGAGCAGTACTTC.

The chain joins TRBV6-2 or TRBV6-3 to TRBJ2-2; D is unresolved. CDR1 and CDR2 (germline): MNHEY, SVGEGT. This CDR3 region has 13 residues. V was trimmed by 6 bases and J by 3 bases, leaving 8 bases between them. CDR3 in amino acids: CASSPPYTGELFF. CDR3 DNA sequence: TGTGCCAGCAGCCCCCCCTACACCGGGGAGCTGTTTTTT.

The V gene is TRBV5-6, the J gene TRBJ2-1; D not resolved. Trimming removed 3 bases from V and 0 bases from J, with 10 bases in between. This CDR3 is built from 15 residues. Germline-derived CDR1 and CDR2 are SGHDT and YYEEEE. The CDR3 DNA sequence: TGTGCCAGCAGCTGGGATCTGAGCTCCTACAATGAGCAGTTCTTC. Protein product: CASSWDLSSYNEQFF.

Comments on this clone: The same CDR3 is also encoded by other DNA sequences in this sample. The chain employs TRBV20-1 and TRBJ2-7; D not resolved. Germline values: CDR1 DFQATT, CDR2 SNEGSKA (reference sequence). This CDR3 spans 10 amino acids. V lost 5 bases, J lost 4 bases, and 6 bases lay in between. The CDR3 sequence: CSAPLYEQYF. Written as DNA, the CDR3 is TGCAGTGCTCCTTTATACGAGCAGTACTTC.

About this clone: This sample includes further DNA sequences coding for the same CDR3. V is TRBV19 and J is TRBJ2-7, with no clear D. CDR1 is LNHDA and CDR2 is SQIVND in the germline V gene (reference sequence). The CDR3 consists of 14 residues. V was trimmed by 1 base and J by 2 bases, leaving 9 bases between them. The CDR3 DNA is TGTGCCAGTAGTATAGGTGGGTCCCCCTACGAGCAGTACTTC. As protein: CASSIGGSPYEQYF.

The CDR3 sequence is CASSRIRGMQAFF. The DNA of the CDR3 is TGTGCCAGCAGTCGTATCCGGGGTATGCAAGCTTTCTTT. The genes are TRBV28 and TRBJ1-1; D gene unclear. V dropped 5 bases and J dropped 9 bases, with 16 bases sitting between them. The CDR3 sequence is 13 residues long. The germline CDR1 and CDR2 sequences are MDHEN and SYDVKM.

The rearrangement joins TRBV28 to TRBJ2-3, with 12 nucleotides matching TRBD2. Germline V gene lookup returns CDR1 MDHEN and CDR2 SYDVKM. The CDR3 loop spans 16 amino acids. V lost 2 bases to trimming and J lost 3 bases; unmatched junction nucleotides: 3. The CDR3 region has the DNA TGTGCCAGCAGTTTACCTAGCGGGAGGGCGACAGATACGCAGTATTTT. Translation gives CASSLPSGRATDTQYF.

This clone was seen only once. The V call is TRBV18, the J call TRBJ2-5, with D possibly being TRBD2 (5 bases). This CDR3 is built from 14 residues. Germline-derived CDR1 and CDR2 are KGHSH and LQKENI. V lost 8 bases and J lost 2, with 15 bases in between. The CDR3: CASRPNPGQETQYF. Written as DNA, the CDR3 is TGTGCCAGCCGACCGAATCCGGGGCAAGAGACCCAGTACTTC.

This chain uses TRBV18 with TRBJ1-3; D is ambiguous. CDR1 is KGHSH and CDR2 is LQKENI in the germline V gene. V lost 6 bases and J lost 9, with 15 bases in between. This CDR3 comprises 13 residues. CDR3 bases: TGTGCCAGCTCTCCCCAGATCCCAAGCACCATATATTTT. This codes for CASSPQIPSTIYF.

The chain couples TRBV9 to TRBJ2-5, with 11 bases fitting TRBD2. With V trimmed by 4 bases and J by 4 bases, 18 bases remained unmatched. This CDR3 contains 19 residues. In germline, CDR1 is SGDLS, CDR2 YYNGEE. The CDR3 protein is CASSPGATVAGGPRETQYF. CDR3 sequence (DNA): TGTGCCAGCAGCCCAGGAGCCACCGTAGCGGGAGGGCCGCGAGAGACCCAGTACTTC.